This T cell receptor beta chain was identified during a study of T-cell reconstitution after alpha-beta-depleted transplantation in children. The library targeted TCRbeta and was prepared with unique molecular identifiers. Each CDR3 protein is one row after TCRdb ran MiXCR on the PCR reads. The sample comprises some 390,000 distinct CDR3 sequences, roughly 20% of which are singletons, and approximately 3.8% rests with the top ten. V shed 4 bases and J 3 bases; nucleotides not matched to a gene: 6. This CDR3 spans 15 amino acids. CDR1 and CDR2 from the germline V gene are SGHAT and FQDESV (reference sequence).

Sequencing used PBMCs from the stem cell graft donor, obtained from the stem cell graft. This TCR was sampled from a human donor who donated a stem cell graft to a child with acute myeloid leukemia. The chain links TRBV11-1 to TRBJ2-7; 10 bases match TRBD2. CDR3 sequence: CASSSRASGSYEQYF. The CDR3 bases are TGTGCCAGCAGCTCAAGGGCTAGCGGGAGCTACGAGCAGTACTTC.